This passage covers 16 T cell receptor beta chains from one sample sequenced in a study of beta chain features in type 1 diabetes. Expressed TCRB transcripts were sequenced, since all the RNA that had been isolated was reverse transcribed. The method was immunoSEQ multiplex PCR; TCRdb's version includes in-frame clones alone and lacks a portion of them. The table has 900,000 or so clones, 15% to 20% seen once; the top ten hold around 0.02%. The sample taken for sequencing was naive CD4+ T cells from blood. The receptors come from a woman under 30 in good health.

CDR3 residues: CASSSPRGEGNTEAFF. The DNA for the CDR3 is TGTGCCAGCAGCTCCCCCCGGGGGGAAGGAAACACTGAAGCTTTCTTT. This sequence joins TRBV7-2 and TRBJ1-1, with D possibly TRBD1 on 5 matching bases. Germline V gives CDR1 SGHTA, CDR2 FQGNSA. Between the trimmed V and J ends, which lost 4 bases and 2 bases, there was a span of 17 bases. This CDR3 is built from 16 residues.

This clone was observed a handful of times. The chain joins TRBV11-3 to TRBJ1-1; a weak D match, TRBD1 (5 bases). Per germline, CDR1 SGHNT and CDR2 YENEEA. CDR3 size: 13 residues. Trimming shortened V by 2 bases and J by 7 bases, and 11 bases separated the two germline ends. CDR3 residues: CASSLSDSHEAFF. The DNA of the CDR3 is TGTGCCAGCAGCTTAAGTGACAGCCATGAAGCTTTCTTT.

This clone turned up a few times. This chain uses TRBV6-6 with TRBJ2-1, with D uncertain. This CDR3 contains 13 residues. V lost 2 bases and J 0 bases, leaving 2 bases between the germline ends. Per germline, CDR1 MNHNY and CDR2 SVGAGI (reference sequence). CDR3 sequence (DNA): TGTGCCAGCAGTTACCGCTCCTACAATGAGCAGTTCTTC. Amino acid sequence: CASSYRSYNEQFF.

This chain connects TRBV28 to TRBJ2-3; 9 positions agree with TRBD2. The CDR3 is made up of 15 amino acids. Germline assignment: CDR1 MDHEN and CDR2 SYDVKM. The V segment lost 5 bases and the J segment 8 bases; nucleotides outside the gene matches: 11. DNA for the CDR3: TGTGCCAGCAGTGGGGGGGCAGCGGGAGGCGGTACGCAGTATTTT. Translation gives CASSGGAAGGGTQYF.

The CDR3 DNA sequence: TGTGCCAGCAGCTCAAGAGGGACTAGCGGATCCTACGAGCAGTACTTC. Translation: CASSSRGTSGSYEQYF. The chain links TRBV7-2 to TRBJ2-7, with TRBD2 matching 11 bases. In germline, CDR1 is SGHTA, CDR2 FQGNSA. CDR3 length equals 16 residues. The J segment lost 1 base and the V segment lost 4 bases, leaving 6 bases of the junction unmatched.

The chain couples TRBV11-2 to TRBJ2-1, with a possible D match to TRBD2 (5 bases). The ends were cut back, 5 bases at V and 0 bases at J, with 20 bases in the middle. Germline V CDR1 and CDR2: SGHAT, FQNNGV. This CDR3 is built from 18 residues. CDR3 loop: CASSPTRGGKSSYNEQFF. In DNA form, the CDR3 reads TGTGCCAGCAGCCCCACCCGGGGTGGGAAAAGCTCCTACAATGAGCAGTTCTTC.

This clone was counted only a few times. V gene TRBV2 combines with J gene TRBJ1-2; D gene unclear. CDR3 size: 14 residues. Germline-derived CDR1 and CDR2 are SNHLY and FYNNEI. Trimming took 1 base from V and 2 from J, leaving 8 bases between them. CDR3: CASSEGRGNYGYTF. CDR3 DNA sequence: TGTGCCAGCAGTGAAGGTCGGGGAAACTATGGCTACACCTTC.

The rearrangement links TRBV9 to TRBJ1-1, with a tentative D call TRBD1 (5 bases). CDR1 is SGDLS and CDR2 is YYNGEE in the germline V gene. V was cut by 1 base and J by 3 bases, with 10 bases left in between. The CDR3 is made up of 14 amino acids. The CDR3 here is CASSVRGWDTEAFF. DNA for the CDR3: TGTGCCAGCAGCGTAAGGGGTTGGGACACTGAAGCTTTCTTT.

The chain has TRBV15 and TRBJ2-5, with 7 positions matching TRBD2. Germline CDR1 reads LNHNV; CDR2 reads YYDKDF (reference sequence). Trimming took 8 bases from V and 7 from J; bases not matched to a gene: 10. The CDR3 length is 13 residues. The CDR3 here is CATALSGTGTQYF. CDR3 DNA sequence: TGTGCCACCGCCCTAAGCGGGACGGGGACCCAGTACTTC.

This clone was counted a few times. The chain uses TRBV4-2 and TRBJ2-2; 9 bases map to TRBD1. CDR3 length equals 16 residues. Germline loops: CDR1 LGHNA, CDR2 YNFKEQ. Losses at the gene ends were 2 bases for V and 4 bases for J; bases not matched to a gene: 5. CDR3 region: CASSQSVDRGTGELFF. In nucleotides, the CDR3 is TGTGCCAGCAGCCAATCCGTGGACAGGGGCACCGGGGAGCTGTTTTTT.

This chain connects TRBV7-2 to TRBJ2-5, with D possibly being TRBD2 (6 bases). The CDR3 covers 14 residues. Germline V gene sequence: CDR1 SGHTA, CDR2 FQGNSA. V lost 5 bases and J lost 5, with 15 bases in between. In DNA form, the CDR3 reads TGTGCCAGCAGCCCGAGCGGGTCCTTGGAGACCCAGTACTTC. As protein: CASSPSGSLETQYF.

The chain employs TRBV28 and TRBJ2-7, with 8 bases identical to TRBD2. Trimming took 2 bases from V and 6 from J; bases not matched to a gene: 9. The CDR3 covers 15 residues. CDR1 MDHEN and CDR2 SYDVKM come from the germline V gene. The CDR3 loop is CASSLPGTRSAEQYF. The CDR3 DNA is TGTGCCAGCAGTTTACCCGGGACTAGGTCCGCCGAGCAGTACTTC.

This clone was seen a few times. Different DNA sequences within this sample yield the same CDR3. The chain couples TRBV7-9 to TRBJ2-1; tentative D call: TRBD2 (7 bases). Germline CDR1 SEHNR, CDR2 FQNEAQ (reference sequence). The germline V and J ends were trimmed by 2 bases and 6 bases, with 8 bases remaining between them. The CDR3 has 13 amino acids. The CDR3 bases are TGTGCCAGCAGCTTAAGGGGGGGCAATGAGCAGTTCTTC. Encoded protein: CASSLRGGNEQFF.

This clone appeared a few times. The V call is TRBV6-1, the J call TRBJ1-5, with 8 bases aligning to TRBD1. The CDR3 extends over 15 amino acids. Germline V gives CDR1 MNHNS, CDR2 SASEGT. V was pared by 6 bases and J by 5 bases, with 9 bases of the junction left unmatched. As DNA, the CDR3 is TGTGCCAGCAGCAGGGGACAGGAGCCGGATCAGCCCCAGCATTTT. Encoded protein: CASSRGQEPDQPQHF.

This clone has a handful of counts. The J gene is TRBJ1-5, the V gene TRBV19, with a weak D call TRBD1 (5 bases). Trimming took off 2 bases at V and 9 bases at J, with 20 bases between the two ends. Germline loops: CDR1 LNHDA, CDR2 SQIVND (reference sequence). This CDR3 spans 16 amino acids. The CDR3 DNA is TGTGCCAGTAGTATATGGGGCACTACGACCAGCCGGCCCCAGCATTTT. Translating gives CASSIWGTTTSRPQHF.

The rearrangement uses TRBV6-1 and TRBJ2-4; D is perhaps TRBD1 or TRBD2 (5 bases each). The germline CDR1 and CDR2 sequences are MNHNS and SASEGT. The CDR3 sequence is 15 residues long. V was cut by 5 bases and J by 7 bases, with 18 bases left in between. As DNA, the CDR3 is TGTGCCAGCAGTCCCGGGATAATAAGGGGTAACATTCAGTACTTC. This encodes CASSPGIIRGNIQYF.